These 2 T cell receptor beta chains were sequenced from one sample in a study of T cell changes during pregnancy in multiple sclerosis. The repertoire was sequenced with immunoSEQ multiplex PCR; TCRdb's copy has only in-frame clones and lacks some. The table shows 77,000 or so clones, with over 85% occurring only once. The sequencing used peripheral blood, collected in the second trimester of pregnancy. The receptors stem from a female donor in good health, enrolled as a control in a pregnancy study.

The chain joins TRBV2 to TRBJ2-5, with a tentative D call TRBD1 (6 bases). CDR3 size: 15 residues. Germline V gene data show CDR1 as SNHLY and CDR2 as FYNNEI. Trimming cost V 7 bases and J 5 bases, with 20 bases left between them. This chain's CDR3 is CASTFRGQSSETQYF. The CDR3 DNA reads as TGTGCCAGCACTTTCAGGGGTCAGAGTAGCGAGACCCAGTACTTC.

This clone was picked up one time. V gene TRBV23-1 combines with J gene TRBJ2-5; D perhaps matches TRBD1 (5 bases). TRBV23-1 carries the ORF label, with uncertain function. V lost 7 bases and J lost 3, with 15 bases in between. The CDR3 spans 14 residues. The DNA of the CDR3 is TGCGCCAGCATCTGGAGACAGACCGAAGAGACCCAGTACTTC. Protein sequence: CASIWRQTEETQYF.